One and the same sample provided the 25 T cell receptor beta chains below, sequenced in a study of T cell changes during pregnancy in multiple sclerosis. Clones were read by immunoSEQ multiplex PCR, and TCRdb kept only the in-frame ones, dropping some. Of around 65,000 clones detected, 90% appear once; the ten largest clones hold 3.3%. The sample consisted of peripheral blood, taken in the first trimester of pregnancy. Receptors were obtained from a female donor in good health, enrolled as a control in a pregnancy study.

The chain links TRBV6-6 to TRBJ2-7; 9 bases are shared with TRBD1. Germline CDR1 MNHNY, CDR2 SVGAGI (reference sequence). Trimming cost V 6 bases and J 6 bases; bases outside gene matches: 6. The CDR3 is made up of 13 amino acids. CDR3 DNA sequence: TGTGCCAGCAGGGACAGGGGAGCCGGCGAGCAGTACTTC. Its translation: CASRDRGAGEQYF.

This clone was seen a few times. Here the CDR3 reads CASNLEGGRGNEQFF. CDR3 coding DNA: TGTGCCAGCAATTTAGAAGGGGGACGAGGCAATGAGCAGTTCTTC. This chain connects TRBV2 to TRBJ2-1; D is possibly TRBD1 (6 bases). V shed 7 bases and J shed 6 bases, with 19 bases lying between them. Germline CDR1 SNHLY, CDR2 FYNNEI. This CDR3 is built from 15 residues.

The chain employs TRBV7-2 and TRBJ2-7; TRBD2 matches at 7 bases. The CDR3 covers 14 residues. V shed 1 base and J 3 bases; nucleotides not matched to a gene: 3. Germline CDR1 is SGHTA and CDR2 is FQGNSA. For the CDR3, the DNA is TGTGCCAGCAGCTTAGGGCGGGGGTACTACGAGCAGTACTTC. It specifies CASSLGRGYYEQYF.

CDR3 in DNA: TGTGCCAGCAGCTCCCACCCGGGGGTATCCTACGAGCAGTACTTC. This sequence encodes CASSSHPGVSYEQYF. The chain links TRBV7-3 to TRBJ2-7; a weak D match, TRBD2 (6 bases). This CDR3 has 15 amino acids. Germline CDR1 SGHTA, CDR2 FQGTGA. V was clipped by 4 bases and J by 1 base, with 14 bases between them.

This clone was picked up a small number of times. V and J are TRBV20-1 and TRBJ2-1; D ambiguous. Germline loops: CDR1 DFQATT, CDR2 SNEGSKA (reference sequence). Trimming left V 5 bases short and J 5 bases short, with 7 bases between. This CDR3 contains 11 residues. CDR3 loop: CSAGIDNEQFF. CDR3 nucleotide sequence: TGCAGTGCTGGTATAGACAATGAGCAGTTCTTC.

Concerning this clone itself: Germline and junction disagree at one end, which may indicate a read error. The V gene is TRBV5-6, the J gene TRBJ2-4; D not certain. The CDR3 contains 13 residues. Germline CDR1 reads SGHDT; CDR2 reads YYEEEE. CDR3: CASSLTGRRSLGF. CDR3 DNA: TGTGCCAGCAGCCTGACTGGTCGGCGGTCCCTTGGGTTC. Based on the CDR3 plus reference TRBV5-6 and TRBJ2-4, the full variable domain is DAGVTQSPTHLIKTRGQQVTLRCSPKSGHDTVSWYQQALGQGPQFIFQYYEEEERQRGNFPDRFSGHQFPNYSSELNVNALLLGDSALYLCASSLTGRRSLGFGAGTRLSVL.

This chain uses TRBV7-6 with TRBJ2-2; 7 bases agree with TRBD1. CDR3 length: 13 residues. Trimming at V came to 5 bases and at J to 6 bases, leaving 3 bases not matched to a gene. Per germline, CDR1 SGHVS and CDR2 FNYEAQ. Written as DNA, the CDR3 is TGTGCCAGCAGCGAGCAGGGGGCCGGGGAGCTGTTTTTT. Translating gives CASSEQGAGELFF.

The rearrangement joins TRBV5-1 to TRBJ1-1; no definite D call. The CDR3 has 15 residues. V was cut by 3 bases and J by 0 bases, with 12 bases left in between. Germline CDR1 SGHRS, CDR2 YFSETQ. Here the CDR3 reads CASSSETVMNTEAFF. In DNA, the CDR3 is TGCGCCAGCAGCTCGGAGACGGTCATGAACACTGAAGCTTTCTTT.

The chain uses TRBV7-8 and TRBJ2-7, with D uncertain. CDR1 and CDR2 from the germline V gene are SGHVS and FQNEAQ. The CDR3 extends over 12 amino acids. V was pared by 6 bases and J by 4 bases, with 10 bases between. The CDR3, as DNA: TGTGCCAGCAGTCTAACTGCTTACGAGCAGTACTTC. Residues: CASSLTAYEQYF.

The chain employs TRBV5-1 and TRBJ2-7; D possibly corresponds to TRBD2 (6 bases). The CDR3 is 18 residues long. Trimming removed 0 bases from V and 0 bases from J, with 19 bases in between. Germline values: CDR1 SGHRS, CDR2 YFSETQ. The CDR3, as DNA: TGCGCCAGCAGCTTGGATGAAACGGGAGCGACTAGCTCCTACGAGCAGTACTTC. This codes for CASSLDETGATSSYEQYF.

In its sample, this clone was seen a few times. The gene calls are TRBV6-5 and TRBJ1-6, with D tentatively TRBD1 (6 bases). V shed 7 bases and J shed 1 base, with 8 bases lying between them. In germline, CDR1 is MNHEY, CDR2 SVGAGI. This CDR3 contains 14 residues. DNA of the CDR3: TGTGCCAGCATGGGACAATCCTATAATTCACCCCTCCACTTT. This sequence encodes CASMGQSYNSPLHF.

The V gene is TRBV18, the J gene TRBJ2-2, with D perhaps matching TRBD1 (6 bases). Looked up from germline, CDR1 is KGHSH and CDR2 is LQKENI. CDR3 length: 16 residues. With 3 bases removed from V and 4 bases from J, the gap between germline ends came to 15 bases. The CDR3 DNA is TGTGCCAGCTCACCCACACAGGGATCTCGCACCGGGGAGCTGTTTTTT. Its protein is CASSPTQGSRTGELFF.

CDR3 protein: CASTYPGGNGGYTF. CDR3 sequence (DNA): TGTGCCAGCACCTACCCAGGGGGCAATGGTGGCTACACCTTC. The chain carries TRBV28 and TRBJ1-2; 8 bases are a match to TRBD1. J lost 7 bases, V lost 7 bases, and 11 bases had no gene match. The CDR3 consists of 14 residues. CDR1 is MDHEN, CDR2 SYDVKM, per germline.

The chain's CDR3 is CASSPTSAAQETQYF. The DNA of the CDR3 is TGTGCCAGCAGTCCGACTAGCGCCGCTCAAGAGACCCAGTACTTC. This chain joins TRBV7-9 and TRBJ2-5; 8 bases align to TRBD2. Losses at the gene ends were 6 bases for V and 2 bases for J; bases not matched to a gene: 8. The germline CDR1 and CDR2 sequences are SEHNR and FQNEAQ (reference sequence). The CDR3 is 15 residues long.

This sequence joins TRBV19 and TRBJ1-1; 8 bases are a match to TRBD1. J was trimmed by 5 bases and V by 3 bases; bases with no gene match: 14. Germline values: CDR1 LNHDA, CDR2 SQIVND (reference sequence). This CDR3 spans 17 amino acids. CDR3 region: CASSMRGPGQGGTEAFF. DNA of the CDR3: TGTGCCAGTAGTATGAGGGGGCCCGGACAGGGCGGAACTGAAGCTTTCTTT.

The CDR3 DNA follows: TGTGCCAGCAGTGCCTCCGGACAGGCGAGGACTGAAGCTTTCTTT. Amino acids: CASSASGQARTEAFF. This chain connects TRBV6-5 to TRBJ1-1, with 7 bases identical to TRBD1. The junction had 11 bases not matched to a gene; V was cut back by 5 bases and J by 5 bases. The CDR3 runs 15 residues. Germline V CDR1 and CDR2: MNHEY, SVGAGI.

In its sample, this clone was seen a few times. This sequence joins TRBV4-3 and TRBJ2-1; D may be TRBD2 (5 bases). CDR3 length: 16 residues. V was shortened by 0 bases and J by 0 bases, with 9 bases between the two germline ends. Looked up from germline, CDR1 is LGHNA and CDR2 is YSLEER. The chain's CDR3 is CASSQDGRGSYNEQFF. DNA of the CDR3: TGCGCCAGCAGCCAAGATGGCCGGGGCTCCTACAATGAGCAGTTCTTC.

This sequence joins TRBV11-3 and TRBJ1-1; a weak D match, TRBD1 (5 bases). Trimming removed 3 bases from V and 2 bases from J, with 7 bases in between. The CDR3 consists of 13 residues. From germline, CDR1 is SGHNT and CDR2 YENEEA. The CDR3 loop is CASSFQGNTEAFF. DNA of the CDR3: TGTGCCAGCAGCTTCCAGGGTAACACTGAAGCTTTCTTT.

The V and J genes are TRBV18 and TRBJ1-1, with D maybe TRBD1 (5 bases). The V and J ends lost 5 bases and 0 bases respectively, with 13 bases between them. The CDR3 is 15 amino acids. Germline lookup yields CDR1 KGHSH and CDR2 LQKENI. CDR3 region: CASSSGEGLNTEAFF. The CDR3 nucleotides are TGTGCCAGCTCATCTGGGGAGGGACTGAACACTGAAGCTTTCTTT.

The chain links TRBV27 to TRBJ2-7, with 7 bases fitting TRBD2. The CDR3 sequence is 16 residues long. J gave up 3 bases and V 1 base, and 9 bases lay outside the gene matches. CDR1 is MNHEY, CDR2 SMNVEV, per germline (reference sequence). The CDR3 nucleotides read TGTGCCAGCAGTTTATATGGCGGGAGTCCTGTCTACGAGCAGTACTTC. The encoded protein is CASSLYGGSPVYEQYF.

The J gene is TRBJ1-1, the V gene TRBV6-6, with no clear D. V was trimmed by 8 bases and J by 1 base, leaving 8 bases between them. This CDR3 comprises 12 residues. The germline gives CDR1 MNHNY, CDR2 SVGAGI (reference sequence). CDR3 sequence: CASGLWNTEAFF. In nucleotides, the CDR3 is TGTGCCAGCGGACTGTGGAACACTGAAGCTTTCTTT.

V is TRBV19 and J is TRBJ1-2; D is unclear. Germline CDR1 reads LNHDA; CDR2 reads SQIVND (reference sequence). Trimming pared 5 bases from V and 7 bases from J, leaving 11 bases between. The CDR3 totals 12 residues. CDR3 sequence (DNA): TGTGCCAGTAGTCAAGACATATTTGGCTACACCTTC. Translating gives CASSQDIFGYTF.

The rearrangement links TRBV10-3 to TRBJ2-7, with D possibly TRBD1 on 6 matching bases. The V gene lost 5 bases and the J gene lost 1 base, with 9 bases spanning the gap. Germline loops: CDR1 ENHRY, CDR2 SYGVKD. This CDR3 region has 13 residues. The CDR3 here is CAISIDRSYEQYF. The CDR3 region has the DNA TGTGCCATCAGTATCGACAGGTCCTACGAGCAGTACTTC.

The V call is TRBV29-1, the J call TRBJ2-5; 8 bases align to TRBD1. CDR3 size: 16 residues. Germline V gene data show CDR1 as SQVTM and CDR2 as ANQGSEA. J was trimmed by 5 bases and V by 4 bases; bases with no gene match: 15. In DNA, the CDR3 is TGCAGCGTTGTTAATCCGGGACAGGAAAACGGGGAGACCCAGTACTTC. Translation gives CSVVNPGQENGETQYF. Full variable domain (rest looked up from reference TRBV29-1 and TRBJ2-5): SAVISQKPSRDICQRGTSLTIQCQVDSQVTMMFWYRQQPGQSLTLIATANQGSEATYESGFVIDKFPISRPNLTFSTLTVSNMSPEDSSIYLCSVVNPGQENGETQYFGPGTRLLVL.

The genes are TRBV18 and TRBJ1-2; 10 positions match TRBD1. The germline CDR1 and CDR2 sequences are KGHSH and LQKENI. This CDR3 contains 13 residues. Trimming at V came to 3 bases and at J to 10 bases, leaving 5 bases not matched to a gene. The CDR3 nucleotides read TGTGCCAGCTCACCGGGACAGGGGCAGGACTACACCTTC. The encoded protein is CASSPGQGQDYTF.